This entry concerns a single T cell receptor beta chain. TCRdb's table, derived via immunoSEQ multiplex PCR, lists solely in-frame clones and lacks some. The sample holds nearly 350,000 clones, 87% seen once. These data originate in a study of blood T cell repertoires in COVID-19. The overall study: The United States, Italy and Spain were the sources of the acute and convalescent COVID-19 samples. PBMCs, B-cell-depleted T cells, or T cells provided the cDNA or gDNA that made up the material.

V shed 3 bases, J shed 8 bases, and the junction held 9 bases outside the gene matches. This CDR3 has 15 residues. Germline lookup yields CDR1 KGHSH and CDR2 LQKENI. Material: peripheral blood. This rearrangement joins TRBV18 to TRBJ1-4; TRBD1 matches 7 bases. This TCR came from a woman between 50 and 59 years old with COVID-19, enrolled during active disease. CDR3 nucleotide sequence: TGTGCCAGCTCACCGCCCGGGACAGTCGAAGAAAAACTGTTTTTT. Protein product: CASSPPGTVEEKLFF.